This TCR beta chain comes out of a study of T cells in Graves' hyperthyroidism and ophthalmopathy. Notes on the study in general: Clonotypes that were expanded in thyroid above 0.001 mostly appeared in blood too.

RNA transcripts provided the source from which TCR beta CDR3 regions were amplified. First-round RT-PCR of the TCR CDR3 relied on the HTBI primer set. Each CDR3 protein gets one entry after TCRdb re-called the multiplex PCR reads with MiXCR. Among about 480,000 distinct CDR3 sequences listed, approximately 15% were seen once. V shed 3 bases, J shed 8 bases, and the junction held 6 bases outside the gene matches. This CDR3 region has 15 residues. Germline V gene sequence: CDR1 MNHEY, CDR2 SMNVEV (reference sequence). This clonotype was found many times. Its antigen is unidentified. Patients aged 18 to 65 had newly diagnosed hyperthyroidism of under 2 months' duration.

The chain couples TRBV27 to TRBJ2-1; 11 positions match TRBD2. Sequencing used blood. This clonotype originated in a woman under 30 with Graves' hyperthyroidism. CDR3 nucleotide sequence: TGTGCCAGCAGTTTGTTAGCGGGAGGGATGGATGAGCAGTTCTTC. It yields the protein CASSLLAGGMDEQFF.